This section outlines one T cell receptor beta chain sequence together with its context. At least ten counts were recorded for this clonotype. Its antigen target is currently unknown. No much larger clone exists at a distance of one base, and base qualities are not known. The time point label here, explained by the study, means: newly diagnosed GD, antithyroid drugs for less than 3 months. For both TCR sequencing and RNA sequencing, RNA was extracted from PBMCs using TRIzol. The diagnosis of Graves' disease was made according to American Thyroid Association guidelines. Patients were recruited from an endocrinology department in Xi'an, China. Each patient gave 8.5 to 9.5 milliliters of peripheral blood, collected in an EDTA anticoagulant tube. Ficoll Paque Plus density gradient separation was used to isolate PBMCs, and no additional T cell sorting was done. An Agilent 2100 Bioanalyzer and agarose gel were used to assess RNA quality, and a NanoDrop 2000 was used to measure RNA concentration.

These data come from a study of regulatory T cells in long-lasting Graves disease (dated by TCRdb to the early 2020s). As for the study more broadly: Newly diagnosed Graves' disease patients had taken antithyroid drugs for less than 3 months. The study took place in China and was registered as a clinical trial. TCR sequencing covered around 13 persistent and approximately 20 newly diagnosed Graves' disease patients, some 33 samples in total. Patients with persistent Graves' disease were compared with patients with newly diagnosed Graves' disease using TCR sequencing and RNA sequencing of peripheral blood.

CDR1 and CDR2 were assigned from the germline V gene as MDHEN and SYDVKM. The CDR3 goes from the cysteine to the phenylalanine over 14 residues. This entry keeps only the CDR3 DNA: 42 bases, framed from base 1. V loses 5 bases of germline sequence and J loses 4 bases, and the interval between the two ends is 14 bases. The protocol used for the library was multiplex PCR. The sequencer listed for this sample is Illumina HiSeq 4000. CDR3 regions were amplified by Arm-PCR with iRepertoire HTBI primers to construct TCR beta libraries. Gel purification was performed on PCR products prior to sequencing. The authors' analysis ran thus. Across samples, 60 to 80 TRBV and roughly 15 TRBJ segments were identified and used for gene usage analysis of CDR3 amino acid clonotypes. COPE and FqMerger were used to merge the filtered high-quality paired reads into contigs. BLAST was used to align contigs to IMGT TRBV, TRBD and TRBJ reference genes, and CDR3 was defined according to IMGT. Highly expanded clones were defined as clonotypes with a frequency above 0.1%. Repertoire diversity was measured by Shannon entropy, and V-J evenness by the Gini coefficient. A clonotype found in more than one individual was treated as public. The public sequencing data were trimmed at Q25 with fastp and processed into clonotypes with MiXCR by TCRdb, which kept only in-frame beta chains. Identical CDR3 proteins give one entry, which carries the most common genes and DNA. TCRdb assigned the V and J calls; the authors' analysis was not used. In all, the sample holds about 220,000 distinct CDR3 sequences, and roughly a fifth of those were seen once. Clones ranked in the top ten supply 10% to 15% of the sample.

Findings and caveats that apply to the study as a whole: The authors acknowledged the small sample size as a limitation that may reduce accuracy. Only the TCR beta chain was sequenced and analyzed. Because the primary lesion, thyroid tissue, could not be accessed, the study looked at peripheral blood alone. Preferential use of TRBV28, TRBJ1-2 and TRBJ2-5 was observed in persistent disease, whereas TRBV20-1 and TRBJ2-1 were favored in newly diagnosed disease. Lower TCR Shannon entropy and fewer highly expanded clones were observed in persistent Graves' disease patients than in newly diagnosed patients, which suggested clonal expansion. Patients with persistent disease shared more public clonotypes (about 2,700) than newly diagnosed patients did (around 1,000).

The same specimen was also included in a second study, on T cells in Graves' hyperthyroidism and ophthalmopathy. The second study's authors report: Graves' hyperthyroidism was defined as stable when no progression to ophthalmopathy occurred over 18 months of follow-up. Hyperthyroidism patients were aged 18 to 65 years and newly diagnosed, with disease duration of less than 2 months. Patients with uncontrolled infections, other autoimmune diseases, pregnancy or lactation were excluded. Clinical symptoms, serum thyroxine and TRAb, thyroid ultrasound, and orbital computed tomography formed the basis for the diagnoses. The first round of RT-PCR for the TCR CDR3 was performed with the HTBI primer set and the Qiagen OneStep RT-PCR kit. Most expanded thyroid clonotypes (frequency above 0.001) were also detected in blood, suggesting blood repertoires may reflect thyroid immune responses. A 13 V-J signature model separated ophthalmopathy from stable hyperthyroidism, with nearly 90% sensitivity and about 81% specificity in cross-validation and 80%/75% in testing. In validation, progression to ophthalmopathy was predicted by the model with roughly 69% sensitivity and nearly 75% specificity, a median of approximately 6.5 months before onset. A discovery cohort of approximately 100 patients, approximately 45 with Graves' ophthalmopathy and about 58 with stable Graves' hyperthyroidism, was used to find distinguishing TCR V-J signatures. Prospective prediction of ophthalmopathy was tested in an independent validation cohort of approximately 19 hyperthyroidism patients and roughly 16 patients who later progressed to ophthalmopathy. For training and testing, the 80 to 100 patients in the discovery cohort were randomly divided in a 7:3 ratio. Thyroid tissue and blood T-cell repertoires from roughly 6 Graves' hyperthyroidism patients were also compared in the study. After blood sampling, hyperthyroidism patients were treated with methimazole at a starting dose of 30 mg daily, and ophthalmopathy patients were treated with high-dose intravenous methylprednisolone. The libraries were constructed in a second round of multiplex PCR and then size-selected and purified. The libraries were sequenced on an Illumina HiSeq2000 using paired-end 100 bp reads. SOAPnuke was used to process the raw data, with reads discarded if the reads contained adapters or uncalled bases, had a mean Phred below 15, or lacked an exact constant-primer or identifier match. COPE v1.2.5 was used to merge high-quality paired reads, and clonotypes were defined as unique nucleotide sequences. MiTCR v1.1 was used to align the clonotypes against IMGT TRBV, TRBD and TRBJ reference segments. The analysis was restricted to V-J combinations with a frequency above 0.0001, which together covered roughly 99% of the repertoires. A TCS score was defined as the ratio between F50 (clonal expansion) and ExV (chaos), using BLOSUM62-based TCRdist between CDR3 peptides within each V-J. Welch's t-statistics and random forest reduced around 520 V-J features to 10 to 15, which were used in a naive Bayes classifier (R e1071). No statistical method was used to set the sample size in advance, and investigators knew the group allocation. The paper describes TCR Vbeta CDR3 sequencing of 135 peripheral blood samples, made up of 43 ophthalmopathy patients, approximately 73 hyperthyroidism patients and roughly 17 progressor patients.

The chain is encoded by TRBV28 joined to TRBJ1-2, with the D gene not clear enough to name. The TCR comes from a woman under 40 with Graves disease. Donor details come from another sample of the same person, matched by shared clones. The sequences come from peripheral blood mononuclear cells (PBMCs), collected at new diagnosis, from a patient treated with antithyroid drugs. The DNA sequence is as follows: TGTGCCAGCAGTCGGACCGGTCCTAGCTATGGCTACACCTTC. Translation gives CASSRTGPSYGYTF.